The 2 T cell receptor beta chains reported below all come from one sample, sequenced in a study of the immune and genomic landscape of osteosarcoma. The post-treatment osteosarcoma tumors were primary, local recurrence or metastasis specimens from poor-prognosis patients. Here immunoSEQ multiplex PCR was the method, and the copy in TCRdb shows in-frame clones only, minus some. This sample has under 11,000 clones, with 71% found just once. The sample comprised osteosarcoma tumor tissue from the lung. The receptors come from a human donor with osteosarcoma.

A few counts support this clone. The chain links TRBV30 to TRBJ1-3; 10 bases are shared with TRBD1. This CDR3 region has 15 residues. Germline V gives CDR1 GTSNPN, CDR2 SVGIG (reference sequence). V lost 7 bases and J lost 4; bases outside the gene matches: 10. CDR3 nucleotide sequence: TGTGCCTCGGATACCGGGACAGGGGCCGGAAACACCATATATTTT. It specifies CASDTGTGAGNTIYF. Based on the CDR3 plus reference TRBV30 and TRBJ1-3, the full variable domain is SQTIHQWPATLVQPVGSPLSLECTVEGTSNPNLYWYRQAAGRGLQLLFYSVGIGQISSEVPQNLSASRPQDRQFILSSKKLLLSDSGFYLCASDTGTGAGNTIYFGEGSWLTVV.

J is TRBJ2-3 and V is TRBV11-2; the D is unclear. CDR3 length equals 13 residues. Germline V gene sequence: CDR1 SGHAT, CDR2 FQNNGV. V was trimmed by 5 bases and J by 4 bases, leaving 10 bases between them. This CDR3 is CASSPTNPDTQYF. The CDR3 DNA follows: TGTGCCAGCAGCCCTACAAACCCAGATACGCAGTATTTT.